This TCR beta chain emerged from a study of cytomegalovirus exposure and HLA in healthy donors. On the study more broadly: Counted in an early data release were 65 million to 100 million unique TCRs from HLA-typed donors. Study-wide points: Among TCR beta chains of equal frequency, HLA-associated ones were more clonally expanded in a later analysis. Later findings reportedly placed an Asian-associated ancestry cluster below the approximately 670-donor mean for N-insertions.

With respect to this clone: What it recognizes is unknown.

60 Vbeta and 13 Jbeta primers were used in PCR. The protocol was immunoSEQ multiplex PCR, while the TCRdb copy is restricted to in-frame clones and leaves out a portion. The sample holds over 150,000 clones; roughly 73% are singletons and the top ten take over 4.5%. Germline trimming cut 7 bases from V and 5 bases from J; bases unmatched to any gene: 8. The CDR3 covers 13 residues. CDR1 and CDR2 from the germline V gene are SGHRS and YFSETQ. This chain joins TRBV5-1 and TRBJ1-1; 7 nucleotides match TRBD1. The sequencing sample was made of PBMCs. The receptor was derived from a male donor in good health and CMV-seronegative. This chain's CDR3 is CASFDRAETEAFF. The CDR3 coding sequence is TGCGCCAGCTTCGACAGGGCCGAAACTGAAGCTTTCTTT.